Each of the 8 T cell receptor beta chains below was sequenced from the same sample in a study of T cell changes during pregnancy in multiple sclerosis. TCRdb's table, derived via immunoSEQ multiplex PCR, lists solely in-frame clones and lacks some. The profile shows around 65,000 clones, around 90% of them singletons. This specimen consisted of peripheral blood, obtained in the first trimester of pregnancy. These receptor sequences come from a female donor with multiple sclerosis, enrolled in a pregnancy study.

CDR3 sequence: CASSVIQGSYEQYF. In DNA form, the CDR3 reads TGTGCCAGCAGCGTCATACAGGGATCCTACGAGCAGTACTTC. V is TRBV7-2 and J is TRBJ2-7, with D possibly being TRBD1 (6 bases). This CDR3 comprises 14 residues. Germline loops: CDR1 SGHTA, CDR2 FQGNSA. Between the trimmed V and J ends, which lost 5 bases and 1 base, there was a span of 12 bases.

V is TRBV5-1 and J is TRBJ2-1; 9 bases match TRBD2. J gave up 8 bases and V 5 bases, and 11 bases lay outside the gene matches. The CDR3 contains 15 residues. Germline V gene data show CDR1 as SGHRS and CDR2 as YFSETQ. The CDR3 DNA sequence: TGCGCCAGCAGACGTACACTAGCGGGTATTTATGAGCAGTTCTTC. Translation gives CASRRTLAGIYEQFF.

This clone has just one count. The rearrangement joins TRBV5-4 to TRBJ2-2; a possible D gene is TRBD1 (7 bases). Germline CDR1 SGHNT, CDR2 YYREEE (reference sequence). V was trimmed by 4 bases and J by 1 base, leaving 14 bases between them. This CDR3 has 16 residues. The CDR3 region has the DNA TGTGCCAGCAGCAAGGGAGGACAGGTGAACACCGGGGAGCTGTTTTTT. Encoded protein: CASSKGGQVNTGELFF.

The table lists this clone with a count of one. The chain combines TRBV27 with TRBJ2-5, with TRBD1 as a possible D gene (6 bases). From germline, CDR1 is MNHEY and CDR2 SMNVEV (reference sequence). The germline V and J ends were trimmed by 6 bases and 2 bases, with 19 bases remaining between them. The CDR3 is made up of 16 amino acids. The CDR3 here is CASSDGTTGQQETQYF. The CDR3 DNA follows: TGTGCCAGCAGCGACGGGACGACAGGACAACAAGAGACCCAGTACTTC.

DNA for the CDR3: TGTGCCAGCAGTTACTTTTCGGGGGGCACAGATACGCAGTATTTT. Translated, it gives CASSYFSGGTDTQYF. V gene TRBV6-6 combines with J gene TRBJ2-3; a weak D match, TRBD2 (6 bases). The V gene's germline CDR1 is MNHNY and CDR2 SVGAGI (reference sequence). V was shortened by 1 base and J by 1 base, with 9 bases between the two germline ends. The CDR3 consists of 15 residues.

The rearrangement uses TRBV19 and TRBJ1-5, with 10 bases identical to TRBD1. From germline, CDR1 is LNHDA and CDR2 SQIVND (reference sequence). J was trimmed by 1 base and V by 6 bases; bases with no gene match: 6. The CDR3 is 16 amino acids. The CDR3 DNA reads TGTGCCAGTAGCGGACAGGGGGGATTGAGCAATCAGCCCCAGCATTTT. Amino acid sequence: CASSGQGGLSNQPQHF.

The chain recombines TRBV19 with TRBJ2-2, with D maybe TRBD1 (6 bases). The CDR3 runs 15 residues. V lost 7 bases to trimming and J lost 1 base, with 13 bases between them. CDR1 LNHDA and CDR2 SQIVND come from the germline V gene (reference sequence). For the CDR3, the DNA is TGTGCCAGTAAAGCAGGGGCGATGAACACCGGGGAGCTGTTTTTT. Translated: CASKAGAMNTGELFF.

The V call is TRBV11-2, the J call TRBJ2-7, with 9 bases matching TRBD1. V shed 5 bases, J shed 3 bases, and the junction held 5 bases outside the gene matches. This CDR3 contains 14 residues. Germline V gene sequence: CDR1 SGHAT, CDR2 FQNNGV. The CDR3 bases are TGTGCCAGCAGCGCCGGACAGGGGAACTACGAGCAGTACTTC. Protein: CASSAGQGNYEQYF.